The clone carrying this TCR beta chain appeared a few times. Antigen unknown. The CDR3 consists of 21 residues. The trim removed 4 bases at V and 0 bases at J, leaving 17 bases unmatched. The germline V gene encodes CDR1 MNHEY and CDR2 SVGAGI. The source of the sample is a study of T cell repertoires in cytomegalovirus infection. The wider study: Evidence of both CMV infection and a matching HLA type came from public TCR beta signatures. Study results and caveats: Summed frequency of public TCR beta families distinguished CMV carriers with the relevant HLA. Predominance within the ex vivo response was attributable to HLA-C-restricted CMV-specific TCR beta clonotypes.

TCRdb reprocessed the reads via MiXCR and lists one record per CDR3 protein. This sample carries some 700,000 distinct CDR3 sequences, approximately 34% of them seen once, and the ten largest clones take 2.5% to 3.5%. The chain links TRBV6-5 to TRBJ2-1; 11 nucleotides align to TRBD2. The TCR was taken from a human donor in good health (CMV status not recorded). Some clones in this sample may be carry-over from other donors' samples. Sequencing was carried out using PBMCs. DNA for the CDR3: TGTGCCAGCAGTTCACAGGGGGCACTAGCGGGAGCGTTGACCTCCTACAATGAGCAGTTCTTC. Encoded protein: CASSSQGALAGALTSYNEQFF.